Listed below are T cell receptor beta chains from one sample, sequenced in a study of T cell repertoires in aging, cancer and after chemotherapy. Each CDR3 protein gets one entry after TCRdb re-called the multiplex PCR reads with MiXCR. The data show hundreds of distinct CDR3 sequences, more than 20% seen once. Source material: blood. These receptors all stem from a human donor with a blood cancer. Both conserved end residues are part of each CDR3. A D gene is named only where the DNA matches it firmly. A clone size is listed for some rows: how often the clone was seen (once, few, many), or a class if it is expanded.

len | d_gene | abundance | j_gene | v_gene | CDR3aa | CDR3nt
14 | . | . | TRBJ2-7 | TRBV5-1 | CASSIPTSSYEQYF | TGCGCCAGCAGCATCCCTACATCCTCCTACGAGCAGTACTTC
15 | TRBD1 | medium-sized | TRBJ2-1 | TRBV20-1 | CSARPTGTGGNEQFF | TGCAGTGCTAGACCTACCGGGACAGGAGGGAATGAGCAGTTCTTC
12 | . | medium-sized | TRBJ2-1 | TRBV5-1 | CASSFLSSEQFF | TGCGCCAGCAGCTTCCTTAGCAGTGAGCAGTTCTTC
15 | TRBD1 | . | TRBJ2-7 | TRBV10-1 | CATFGPGTAFYEQYF | TGCGCCACCTTTGGGCCAGGGACAGCTTTTTACGAGCAGTACTTC
16 | TRBD1 | . | TRBJ1-1 | TRBV7-9 | CASSPPGTGGVAEAFF | TGTGCCAGCAGCCCGCCCGGGACAGGGGGAGTAGCTGAAGCTTTCTTT
11 | . | medium-sized | TRBJ1-2 | TRBV7-9 | CASSFNYGYTF | TGTGCCAGCAGCTTTAACTATGGCTACACCTTC
15 | . | large | TRBJ2-7 | TRBV6-5 | CASSYGGPLSYEQYF | TGTGCCAGCAGTTACGGGGGGCCCCTCTCCTACGAGCAGTACTTC
17 | . | . | TRBJ2-1 | TRBV7-3 | CASSLLGGSGYYNEQFF | TGTGCCAGCAGCTTACTAGGTGGGAGCGGATACTACAATGAGCAGTTCTTC
16 | TRBD2 | large | TRBJ2-1 | TRBV11-2 | CASSRRTTSGYNEQFF | TGTGCCAGCAGCCGGCGGACGACTAGCGGATACAATGAGCAGTTCTTC
15 | TRBD2 | medium-sized | TRBJ2-7 | TRBV27 | CASNDRAGVPREQYF | TGTGCCAGCAATGATCGAGCGGGAGTTCCCCGGGAGCAGTACTTC